This TCR beta chain was profiled in a study of long-term antiretroviral therapy in people with HIV. Looking at the study overall: Collection dates of the earliest samples fall about a decade before the 2015 immediate-ART recommendation.

Germline V gene data show CDR1 as MDHEN and CDR2 as SYDVKM. This CDR3 is 16 amino acids long. Trimming pared 6 bases from V and 0 bases from J, leaving 17 bases between. Samples were assayed with immunoSEQ v3.0 at survey level. TCRdb keeps only in-frame clones here, not all; method: immunoSEQ multiplex PCR. The sample carries approximately 36,000 clones, over 70% recorded once. The sample in question was unsorted PBMCs, obtained 0.6 years after starting antiretroviral therapy. J is TRBJ1-1 and V is TRBV28; perhaps TRBD1 as D (6 bases). The source of this sequence is a man aged 18 to 29 with HIV. The CDR3 protein is CASSYRDLVMNTEAFF. As DNA, the CDR3 is TGTGCCAGCAGCTACAGGGATCTGGTAATGAACACTGAAGCTTTCTTT. The variable domain in full, with the rest retrieved from reference TRBV28 and TRBJ1-1, is DVKVTQSSRYLVKRTGEKVFLECVQDMDHENMFWYRQDPGLGLRLIYFSYDVKMKEKGDIPEGYSVSREKKERFSLILESASTNQTSMYLCASSYRDLVMNTEAFFGQGTRLTVV.